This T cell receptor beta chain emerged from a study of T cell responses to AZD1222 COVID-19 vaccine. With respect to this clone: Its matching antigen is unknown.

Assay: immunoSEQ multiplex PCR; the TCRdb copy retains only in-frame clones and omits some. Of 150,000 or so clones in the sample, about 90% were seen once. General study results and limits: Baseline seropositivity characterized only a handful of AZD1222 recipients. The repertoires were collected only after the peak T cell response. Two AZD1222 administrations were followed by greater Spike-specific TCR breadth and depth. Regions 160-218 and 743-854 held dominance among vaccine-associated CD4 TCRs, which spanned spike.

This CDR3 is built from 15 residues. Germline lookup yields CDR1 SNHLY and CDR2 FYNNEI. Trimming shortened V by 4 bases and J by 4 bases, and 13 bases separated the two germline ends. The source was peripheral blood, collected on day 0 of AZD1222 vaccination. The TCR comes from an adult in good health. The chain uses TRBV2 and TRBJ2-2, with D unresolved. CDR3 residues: CASSVGQVGTGELFF. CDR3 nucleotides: TGTGCCAGCAGTGTTGGGCAGGTCGGCACCGGGGAGCTGTTTTTT.